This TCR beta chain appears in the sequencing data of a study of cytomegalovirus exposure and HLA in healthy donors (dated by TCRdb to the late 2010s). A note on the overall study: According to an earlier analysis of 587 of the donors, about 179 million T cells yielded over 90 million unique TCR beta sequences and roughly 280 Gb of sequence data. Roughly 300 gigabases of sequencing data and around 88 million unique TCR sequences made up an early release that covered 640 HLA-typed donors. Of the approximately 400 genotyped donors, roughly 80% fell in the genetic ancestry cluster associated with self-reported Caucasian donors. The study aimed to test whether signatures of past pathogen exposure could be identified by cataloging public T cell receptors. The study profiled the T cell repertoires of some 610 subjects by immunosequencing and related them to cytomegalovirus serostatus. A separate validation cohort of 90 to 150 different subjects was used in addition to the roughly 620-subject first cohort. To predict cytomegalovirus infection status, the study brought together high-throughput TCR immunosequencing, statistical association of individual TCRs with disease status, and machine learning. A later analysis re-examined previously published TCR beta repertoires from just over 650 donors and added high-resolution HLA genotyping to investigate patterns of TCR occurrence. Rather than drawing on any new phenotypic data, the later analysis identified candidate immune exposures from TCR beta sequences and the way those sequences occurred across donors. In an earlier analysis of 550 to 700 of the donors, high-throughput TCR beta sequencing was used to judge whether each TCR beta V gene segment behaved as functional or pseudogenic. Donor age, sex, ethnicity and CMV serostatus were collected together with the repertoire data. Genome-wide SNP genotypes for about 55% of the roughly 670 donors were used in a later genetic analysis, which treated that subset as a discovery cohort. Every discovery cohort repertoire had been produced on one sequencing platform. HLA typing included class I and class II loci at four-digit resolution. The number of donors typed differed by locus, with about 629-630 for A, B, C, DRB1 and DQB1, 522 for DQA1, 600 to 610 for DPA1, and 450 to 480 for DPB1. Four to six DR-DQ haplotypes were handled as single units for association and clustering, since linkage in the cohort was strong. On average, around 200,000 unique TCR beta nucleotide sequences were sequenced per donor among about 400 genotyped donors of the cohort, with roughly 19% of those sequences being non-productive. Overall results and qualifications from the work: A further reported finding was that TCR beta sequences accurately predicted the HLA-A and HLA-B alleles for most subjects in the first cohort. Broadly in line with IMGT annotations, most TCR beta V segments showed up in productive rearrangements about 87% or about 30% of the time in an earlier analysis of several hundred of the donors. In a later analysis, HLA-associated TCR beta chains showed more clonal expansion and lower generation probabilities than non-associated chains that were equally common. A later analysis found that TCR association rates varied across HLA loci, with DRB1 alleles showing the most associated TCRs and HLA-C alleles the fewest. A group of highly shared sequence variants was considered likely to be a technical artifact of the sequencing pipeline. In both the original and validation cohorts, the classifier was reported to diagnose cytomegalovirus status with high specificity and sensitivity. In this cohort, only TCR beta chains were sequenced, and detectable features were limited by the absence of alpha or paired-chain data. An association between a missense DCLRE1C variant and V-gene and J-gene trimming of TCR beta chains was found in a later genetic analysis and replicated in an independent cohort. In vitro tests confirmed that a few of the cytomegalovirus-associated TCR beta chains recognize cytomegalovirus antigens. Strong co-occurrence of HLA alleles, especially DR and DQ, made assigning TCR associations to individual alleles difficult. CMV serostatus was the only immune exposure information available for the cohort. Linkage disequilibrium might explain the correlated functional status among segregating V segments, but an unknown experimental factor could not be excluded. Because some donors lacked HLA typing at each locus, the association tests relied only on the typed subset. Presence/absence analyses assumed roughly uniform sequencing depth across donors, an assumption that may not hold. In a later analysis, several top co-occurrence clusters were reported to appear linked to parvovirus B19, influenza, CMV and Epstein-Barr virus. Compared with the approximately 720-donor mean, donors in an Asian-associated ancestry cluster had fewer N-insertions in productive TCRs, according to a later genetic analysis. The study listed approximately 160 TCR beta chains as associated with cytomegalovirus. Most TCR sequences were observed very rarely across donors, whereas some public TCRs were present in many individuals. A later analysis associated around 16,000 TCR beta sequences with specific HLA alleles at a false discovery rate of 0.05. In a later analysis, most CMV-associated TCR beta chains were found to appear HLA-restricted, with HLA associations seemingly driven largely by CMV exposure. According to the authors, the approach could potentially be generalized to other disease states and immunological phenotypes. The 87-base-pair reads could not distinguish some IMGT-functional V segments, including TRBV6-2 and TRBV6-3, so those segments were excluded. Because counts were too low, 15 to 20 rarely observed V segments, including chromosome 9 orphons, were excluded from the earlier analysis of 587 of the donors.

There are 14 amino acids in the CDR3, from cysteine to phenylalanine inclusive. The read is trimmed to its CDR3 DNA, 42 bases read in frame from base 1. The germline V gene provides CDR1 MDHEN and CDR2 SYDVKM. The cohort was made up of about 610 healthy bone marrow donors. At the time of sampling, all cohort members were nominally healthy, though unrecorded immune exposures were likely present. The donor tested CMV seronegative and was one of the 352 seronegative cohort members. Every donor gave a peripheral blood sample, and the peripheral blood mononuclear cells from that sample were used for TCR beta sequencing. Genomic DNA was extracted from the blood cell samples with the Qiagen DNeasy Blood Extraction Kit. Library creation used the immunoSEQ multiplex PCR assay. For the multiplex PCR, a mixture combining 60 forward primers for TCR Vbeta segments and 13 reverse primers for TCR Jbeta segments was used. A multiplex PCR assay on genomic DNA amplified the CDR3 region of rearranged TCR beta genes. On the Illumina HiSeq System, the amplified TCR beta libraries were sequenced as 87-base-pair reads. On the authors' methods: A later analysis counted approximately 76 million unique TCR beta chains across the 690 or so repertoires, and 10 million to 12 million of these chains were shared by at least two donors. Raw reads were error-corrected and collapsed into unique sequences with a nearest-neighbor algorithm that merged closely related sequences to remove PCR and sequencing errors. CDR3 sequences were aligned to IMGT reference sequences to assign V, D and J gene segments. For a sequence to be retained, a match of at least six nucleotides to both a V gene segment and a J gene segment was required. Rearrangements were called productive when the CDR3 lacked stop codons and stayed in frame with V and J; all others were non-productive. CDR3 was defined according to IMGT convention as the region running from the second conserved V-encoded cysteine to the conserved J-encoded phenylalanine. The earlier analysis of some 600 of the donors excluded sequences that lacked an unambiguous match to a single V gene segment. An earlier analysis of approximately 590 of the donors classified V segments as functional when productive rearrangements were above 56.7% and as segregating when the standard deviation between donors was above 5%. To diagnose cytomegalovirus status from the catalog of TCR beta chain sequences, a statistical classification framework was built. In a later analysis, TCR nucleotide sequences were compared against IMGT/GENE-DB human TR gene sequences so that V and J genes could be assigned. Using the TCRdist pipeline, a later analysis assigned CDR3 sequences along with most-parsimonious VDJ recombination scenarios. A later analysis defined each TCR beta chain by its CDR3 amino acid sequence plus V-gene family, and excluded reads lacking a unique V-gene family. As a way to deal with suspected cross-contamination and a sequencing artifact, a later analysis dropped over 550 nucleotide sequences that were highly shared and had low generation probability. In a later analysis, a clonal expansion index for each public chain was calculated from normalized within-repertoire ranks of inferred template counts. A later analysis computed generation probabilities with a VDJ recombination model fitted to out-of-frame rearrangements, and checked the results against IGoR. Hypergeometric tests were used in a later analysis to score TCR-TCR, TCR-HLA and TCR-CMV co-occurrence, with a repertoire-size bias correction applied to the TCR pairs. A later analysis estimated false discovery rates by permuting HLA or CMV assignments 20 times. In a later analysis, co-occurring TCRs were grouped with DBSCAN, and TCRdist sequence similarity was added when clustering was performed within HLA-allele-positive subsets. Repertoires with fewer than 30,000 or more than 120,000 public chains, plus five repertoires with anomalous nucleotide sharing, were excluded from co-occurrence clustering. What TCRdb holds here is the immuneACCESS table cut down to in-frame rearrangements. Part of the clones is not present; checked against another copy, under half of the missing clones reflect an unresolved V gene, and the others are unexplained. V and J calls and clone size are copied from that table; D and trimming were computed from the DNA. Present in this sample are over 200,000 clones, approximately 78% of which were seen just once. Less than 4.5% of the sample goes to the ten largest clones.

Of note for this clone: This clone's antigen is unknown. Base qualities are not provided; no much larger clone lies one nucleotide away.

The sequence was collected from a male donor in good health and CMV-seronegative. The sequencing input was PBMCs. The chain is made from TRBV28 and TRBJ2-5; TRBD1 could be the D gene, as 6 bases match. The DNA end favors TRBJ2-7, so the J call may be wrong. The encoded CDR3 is CASSPSHRDYEQYF. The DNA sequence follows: TGTGCCAGCAGTCCGAGCCACAGGGACTACGAGCAGTACTTC.